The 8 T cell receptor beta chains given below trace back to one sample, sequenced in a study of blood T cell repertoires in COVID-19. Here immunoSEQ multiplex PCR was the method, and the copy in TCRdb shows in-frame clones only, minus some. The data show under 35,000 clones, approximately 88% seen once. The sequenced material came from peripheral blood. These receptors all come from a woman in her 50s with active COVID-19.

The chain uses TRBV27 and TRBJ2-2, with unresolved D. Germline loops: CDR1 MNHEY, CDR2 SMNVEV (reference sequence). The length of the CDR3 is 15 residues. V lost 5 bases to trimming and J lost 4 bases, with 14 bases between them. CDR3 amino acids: CASSLGALPTGELFF. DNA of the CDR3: TGTGCCAGCAGTCTAGGCGCACTACCCACCGGGGAGCTGTTTTTT.

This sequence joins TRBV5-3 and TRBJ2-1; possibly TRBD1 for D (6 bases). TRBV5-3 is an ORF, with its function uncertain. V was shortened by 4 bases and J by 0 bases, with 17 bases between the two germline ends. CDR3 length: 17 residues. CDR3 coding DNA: TGTGCCAGAAGCCCGATCCCAAGGGGGAGCTCCTACAATGAGCAGTTCTTC. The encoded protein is CARSPIPRGSSYNEQFF.

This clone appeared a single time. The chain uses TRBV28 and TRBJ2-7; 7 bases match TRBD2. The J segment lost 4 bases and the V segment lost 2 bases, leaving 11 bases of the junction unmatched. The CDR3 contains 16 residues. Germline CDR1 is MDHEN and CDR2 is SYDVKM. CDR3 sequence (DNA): TGTGCCAGCAGTTTAGAGTATGGAGCGGGGACTTACGAGCAGTACTTC. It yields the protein CASSLEYGAGTYEQYF.

The CDR3 sequence is CASSPGTGQTNYGYTF. The CDR3, as DNA: TGTGCCAGCAGCCCCGGGACAGGACAAACTAACTATGGCTACACCTTC. The chain couples TRBV5-6 to TRBJ1-2; TRBD1 agrees at 8 bases. The V gene end was trimmed by 4 bases and the J gene end by 0 bases; junction bases not matched to a gene: 8. Germline CDR1 SGHDT, CDR2 YYEEEE. The CDR3 covers 16 residues.

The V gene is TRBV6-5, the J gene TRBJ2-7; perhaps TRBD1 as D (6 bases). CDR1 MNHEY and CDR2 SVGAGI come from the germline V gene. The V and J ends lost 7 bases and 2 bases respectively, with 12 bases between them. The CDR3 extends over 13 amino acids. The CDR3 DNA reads TGTGCCAGCAACAGAGGACAGACCTACGAGCAGTACTTC. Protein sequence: CASNRGQTYEQYF.

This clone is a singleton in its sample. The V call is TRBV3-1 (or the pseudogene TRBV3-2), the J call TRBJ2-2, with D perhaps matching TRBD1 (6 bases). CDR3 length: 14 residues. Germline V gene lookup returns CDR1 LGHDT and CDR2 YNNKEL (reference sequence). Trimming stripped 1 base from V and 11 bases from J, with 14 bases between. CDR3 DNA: TGTGCCAGCAGCCAAGCCTACAGGGTTCCAGAGCTGTTTTTT. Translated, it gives CASSQAYRVPELFF.

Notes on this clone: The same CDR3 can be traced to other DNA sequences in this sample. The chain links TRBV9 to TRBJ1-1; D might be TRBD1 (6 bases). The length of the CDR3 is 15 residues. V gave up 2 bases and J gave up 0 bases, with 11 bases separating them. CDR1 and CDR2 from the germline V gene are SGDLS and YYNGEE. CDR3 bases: TGTGCCAGCAGCGTGGGAGACAGGATGAACACTGAAGCTTTCTTT. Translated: CASSVGDRMNTEAFF.

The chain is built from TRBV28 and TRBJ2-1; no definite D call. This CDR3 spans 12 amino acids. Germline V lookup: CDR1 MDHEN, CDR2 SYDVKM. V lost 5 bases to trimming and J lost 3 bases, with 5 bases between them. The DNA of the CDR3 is TGTGCCAGCAGTGCTATCTACAATGAGCAGTTCTTC. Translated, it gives CASSAIYNEQFF.